This T cell receptor (beta chain) was retrieved from a study of PD-1 blockade in classical Hodgkin lymphoma. All patients relapsed after autologous stem cell transplantation, and brentuximab vedotin exposure varied. TCRdb keeps only in-frame clones here, not all; method: immunoSEQ multiplex PCR. The data show around 14,000 clones, around 88% seen once. Per germline, CDR1 SGHTA and CDR2 FQGNSA. The CDR3 covers 16 residues. The J segment lost 4 bases and the V segment lost 4 bases, leaving 6 bases of the junction unmatched. Source: peripheral blood mononuclear cells (PBMCs), taken before the second cycle of nivolumab. The rearrangement joins TRBV7-2 to TRBJ2-6; 8 bases line up with TRBD1. The clonotype was recovered from a human donor with classical Hodgkin lymphoma. The DNA for the CDR3 is TGTGCCAGCAGCTACCGACAGGGGAACGGGGCCAACGTCCTGACTTTC. Translation gives CASSYRQGNGANVLTF.